The 6 T cell receptor beta chains below come from one sample, sequenced in a study of control samples from healthy donors and cancer patients (dated by TCRdb to the early 2020s). The library was generated by the immunoSEQ multiplex PCR assay. TCRdb took this table from immuneACCESS and kept in-frame rearrangements with V and J called. Such tables lack part of the clones; where checked against another copy, unresolved V genes explain under half of the gap, and the rest is unexplained. This sample comprises roughly 190,000 clones, 91% of them detected only once. The leading ten clones occupy 1.5% to 2% of the sample. Source material: blood. These receptors came from a man between 25 and 39 years old in good health.

This chain links TRBV7-9 with TRBJ2-3; D possibly corresponds to TRBD2 (5 bases). Germline V gene sequence: CDR1 SEHNR, CDR2 FQNEAQ (reference sequence). V lost 4 bases and J lost 6, with 8 bases in between. The CDR3 runs to 12 residues. The CDR3 coding sequence is TGTGCCAGCAGCTCGGGATTGGATACGCAGTATTTT. This sequence encodes CASSSGLDTQYF.

This clone was observed once. This chain connects TRBV30 to TRBJ1-1; the match to TRBD1 covers 8 bases. CDR3 length equals 14 residues. CDR1 is GTSNPN and CDR2 is SVGIG in the germline V gene (reference sequence). Trimming removed 4 bases from V and 3 bases from J; junction bases left unmatched: 7. The CDR3 bases are TGTGCCTGGAAACGGACAGGGCGGGACACTGAAGCTTTCTTT. This codes for CAWKRTGRDTEAFF.

The CDR3 is CSVGTSFVSEQYF. The CDR3 coding sequence is TGCAGCGTTGGGACTAGCTTCGTCTCCGAGCAGTACTTC. The rearrangement uses TRBV29-1 and TRBJ2-7, with 8 bases identical to TRBD2. The ends lost 4 bases at V and 6 bases at J; junction bases unmatched: 8. Germline loops: CDR1 SQVTM, CDR2 ANQGSEA. This CDR3 has 13 residues.

CDR3 nucleotide sequence: TGTGCCAGCGGCCACGAGCAGTACTTC. This gives the protein CASGHEQYF. This chain links TRBV2 with TRBJ2-7; no definite D call. The CDR3 contains 9 residues. V gave up 8 bases and J gave up 5 bases, with 4 bases separating them. The germline CDR1 and CDR2 sequences are SNHLY and FYNNEI.

The chain links TRBV7-2 to TRBJ1-6, with D possibly being TRBD1 (6 bases). Trimming shortened V by 1 base and J by 7 bases, and 11 bases separated the two germline ends. Looked up from germline, CDR1 is SGHTA and CDR2 is FQGNSA. CDR3 size: 15 residues. The chain's CDR3 is CASSLGAGENSPLHF. As DNA, the CDR3 is TGTGCCAGCAGCTTAGGGGCAGGGGAGAATTCACCCCTCCACTTT. Supplemented by reference TRBV7-2 and TRBJ1-6, the full variable domain reads GAGVSQSPSNKVTEKGKDVELRCDPISGHTALYWYRQSLGQGLEFLIYFQGNSAPDKSGLPSDRFSAERTGGSVSTLTIQRTQQEDSAVYLCASSLGAGENSPLHFGNGTRLTVT.

Here the CDR3 reads CASSYPRRDTGELFF. The CDR3 nucleotides are TGTGCCAGCAGTTACCCGAGGCGGGACACCGGGGAGCTGTTTTTT. The chain carries TRBV6-2 or TRBV6-3 and TRBJ2-2, with D tentatively TRBD2 (5 bases). The V gene's germline CDR1 is MNHEY and CDR2 SVGEGT. Trimming pared 2 bases from V and 3 bases from J, leaving 10 bases between. CDR3 length: 15 residues.